This T cell receptor (beta chain) was captured in a study of metastatic and nonmetastatic thyroid tumors. Looking at the study overall: The study looked at repertoires side by side in blood and in tumor or nodule tissue from malignant and benign thyroid patients.

Whole-study findings and limits: For both blood and tumor, malignant thyroid tumors reportedly showed significantly higher TCR beta diversity than benign nodules did.

Before thyroid surgery, none of the patients had received any treatment. Germline V gives CDR1 GTSNPN, CDR2 SVGIG (reference sequence). V gave up 1 base and J gave up 9 bases, with 27 bases separating them. The CDR3 consists of 17 residues. Worth noting for this clone: The antigen is unknown.

Original analysis: Using the CDR3 differences seen across clinicopathological groups, the authors built a distant-metastasis classifier for papillary thyroid cancer, which was meant to discriminate distant-metastatic patients. With MiXCR, TCRdb reprocessed the PCR reads. The V and J calls, along with clone size, are taken from TCRdb and not from the paper's own processing. The sample includes about 85,000 clones, around 7.8% of them seen just once. This sequence joins TRBV30 and TRBJ1-2; possibly TRBD1 for D (6 bases). Sequenced: blood. The clonotype comes from a female donor with papillary thyroid cancer or a benign thyroid nodule (not recorded which). Some clones in this sample may be carry-over from other donors' samples. CDR3 loop: CAWSEPTGSSVAGSYTF. The CDR3 bases are TGTGCCTGGAGTGAACCCACAGGGTCCAGTGTTGCAGGTAGCTACACCTTC. Together with reference TRBV30 and TRBJ1-2, the CDR3 gives the full variable domain: SQTIHQWPATLVQPVGSPLSLECTVEGTSNPNLYWYRQAAGRGLQLLFYSVGIGQISSEVPQNLSASRPQDRQFILSSKKLLLSDSGFYLCAWSEPTGSSVAGSYTFGSGTRLTVV.